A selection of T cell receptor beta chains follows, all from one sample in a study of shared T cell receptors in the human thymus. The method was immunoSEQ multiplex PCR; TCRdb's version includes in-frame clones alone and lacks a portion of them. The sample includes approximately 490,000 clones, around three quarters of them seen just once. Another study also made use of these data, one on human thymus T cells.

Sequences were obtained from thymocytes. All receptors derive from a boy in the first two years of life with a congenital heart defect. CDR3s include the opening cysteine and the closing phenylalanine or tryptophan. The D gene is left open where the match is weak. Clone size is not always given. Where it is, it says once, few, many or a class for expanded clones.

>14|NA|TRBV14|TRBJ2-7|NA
TGTGCCAGCAGCCCGGGCCAGGGTTCCTACGAGCAGTACTTC
CASSPGQGSYEQYF
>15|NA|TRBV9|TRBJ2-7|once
TGTGCCAGCAGCGCAACCGGACAGACCCCGGACGAGCAGTACTTC
CASSATGQTPDEQYF
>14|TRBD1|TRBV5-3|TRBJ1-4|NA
TGTGCCAGAAGCTTGACGGACAGGGAGGAAAAACTGTTTTTT
CARSLTDREEKLFF
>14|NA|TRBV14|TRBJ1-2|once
TGTGCCAGCAGCCAGGGCGTTTCCCAATATGGCTACACCTTC
CASSQGVSQYGYTF
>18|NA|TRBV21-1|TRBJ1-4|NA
TGTGCCAGCAGCGGGAGGGGAGTTGGAAGCGCTACTAATGAAAAACTGTTTTTT
CASSGRGVGSATNEKLFF
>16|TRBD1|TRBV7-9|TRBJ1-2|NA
TGTGCCAGCAGCGCTCAAGGGGGCGCTTTACTCTATGGCTACACCTTC
CASSAQGGALLYGYTF
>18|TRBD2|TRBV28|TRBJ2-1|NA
TGTGCCAGCACCGTAACTAGCGACACGAAACAAAAGTACAATGAGCAGTTCTTC
CASTVTSDTKQKYNEQFF
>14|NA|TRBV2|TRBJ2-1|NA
TGTGCCAGCAGCCCCAGTATGAGGGACAATGAGCAGTTCTTC
CASSPSMRDNEQFF
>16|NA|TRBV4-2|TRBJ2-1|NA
TGTGCCAGCAGCCAAGGGGTAGCGGAGTCCTACAATGAGCAGTTCTTC
CASSQGVAESYNEQFF
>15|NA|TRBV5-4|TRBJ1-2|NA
TGTGCCAGCAGCTTTGACGCGGAGGGAGACTATGGCTACACCTTC
CASSFDAEGDYGYTF
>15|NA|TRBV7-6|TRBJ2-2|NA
TGTGCCAGCAGCTTAAATCGCGGGACCACCGGGGAGCTGTTTTTT
CASSLNRGTTGELFF
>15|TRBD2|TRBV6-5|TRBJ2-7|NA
TGTGCCAGCAGCCGCTTACTAGCGGGAAACTACGAGCAGTACTTC
CASSRLLAGNYEQYF
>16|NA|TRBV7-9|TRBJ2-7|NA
TGTGCCAGCAGCATAGACACAGGGTTGGCCTCCTACGAGCAGTACTTC
CASSIDTGLASYEQYF
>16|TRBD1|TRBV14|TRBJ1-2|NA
TGTGCCAGCAGCCAGGTTTATAGACAGGGAACGCGGGGCTACACCTTC
CASSQVYRQGTRGYTF
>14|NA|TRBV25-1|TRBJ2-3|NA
TGTGCCAGCAGGAATAGCGTCCGCACAGATACGCAGTATTTT
CASRNSVRTDTQYF
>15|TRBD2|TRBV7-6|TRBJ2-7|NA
TGTGCCAGCAGCTTAGCTGCGGGAGCGGGCTACGAGCAGTACTTC
CASSLAAGAGYEQYF
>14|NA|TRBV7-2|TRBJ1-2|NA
TGTGCCAGCAGCTCGGACAGAGCTAACTATGGCTACACCTTC
CASSSDRANYGYTF
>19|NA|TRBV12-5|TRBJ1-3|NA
TGTGCTAGGGCGACTGGTAAGGGGGTACCCCTACGCTCTGGAAACACCATATATTTT
CARATGKGVPLRSGNTIYF
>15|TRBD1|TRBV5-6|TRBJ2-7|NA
TGTGCCAGCAGCTTGGGGGGACAGGGCTCCTACGAGCAGTACTTC
CASSLGGQGSYEQYF
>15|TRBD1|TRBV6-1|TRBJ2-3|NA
TGTGCCAACAAACGACAGGGGAGGTGGGCAGATACGCAGTATTTT
CANKRQGRWADTQYF
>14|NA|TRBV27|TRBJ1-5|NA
TGTGCCAGCCGACGGACGGGAGTTTATCAGCCCCAGCATTTT
CASRRTGVYQPQHF
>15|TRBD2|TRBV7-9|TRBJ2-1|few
TGTGCCAGCAGCCCGCGGCGGGCGGGAGGTTGGGAGCAGTTCTTC
CASSPRRAGGWEQFF
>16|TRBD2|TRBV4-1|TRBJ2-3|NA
TGCGCCAGCAGCCAAGATGGGACTAGCGGCACAGATACGCAGTATTTT
CASSQDGTSGTDTQYF
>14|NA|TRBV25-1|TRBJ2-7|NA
TGTGCCAGCAATAAGGCAGGGTTATCCTACGAGCAGTACTTC
CASNKAGLSYEQYF
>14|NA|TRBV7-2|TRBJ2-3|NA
TGTGCCAGCAGCCCCCGGTCCCTCACAGATACGCAGTATTTT
CASSPRSLTDTQYF
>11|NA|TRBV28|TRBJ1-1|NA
TGTGCCAGCAGTCAGGGAACTGAAGCTTTCTTT
CASSQGTEAFF
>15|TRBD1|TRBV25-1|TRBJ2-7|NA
TGTGCCAGCAGTGAATCCATACCGGGACAGTACGAGCAGTACTTC
CASSESIPGQYEQYF
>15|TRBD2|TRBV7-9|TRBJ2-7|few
TGTGCCAGCAGCTCCTCAGCGGGAGTTTCCTACGAGCAGTACTTC
CASSSSAGVSYEQYF
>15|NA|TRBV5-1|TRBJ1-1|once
TGCGCCAGCAGCCCCACGCCGACAGTCAACACTGAAGCTTTCTTT
CASSPTPTVNTEAFF
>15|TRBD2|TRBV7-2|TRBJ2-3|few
TGTGCCAGCAGCTTAGTTAGCGGGACCACAGATACGCAGTATTTT
CASSLVSGTTDTQYF
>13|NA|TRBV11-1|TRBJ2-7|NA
TGTGCCAGCAGCCTGACTAGTACCGACGAGCAGTACTTC
CASSLTSTDEQYF
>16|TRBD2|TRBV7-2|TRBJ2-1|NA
TGTGCCAGCAGCCTACTAGCGGGAGGGCCCTACAATGAGCAGTTCTTC
CASSLLAGGPYNEQFF
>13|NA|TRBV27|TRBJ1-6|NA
TGTGCCAGCAGTTGCAGGGAAAATTCACCCCTCCACTTT
CASSCRENSPLHF
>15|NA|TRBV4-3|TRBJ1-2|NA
TGCGCCAGCAGCCAGGTGGCGGGGGGCGCGGAGGGCTACACCTTC
CASSQVAGGAEGYTF
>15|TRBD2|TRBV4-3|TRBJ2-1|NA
TGCGCCAGCAGCCGGGAGCGGGAGGGCCGTAATGAGCAGTTCTTC
CASSREREGRNEQFF
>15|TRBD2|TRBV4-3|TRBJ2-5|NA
TGCGCCAGCAGCCAAGAATGGACTAGCGAAGAGACCCAGTACTTC
CASSQEWTSEETQYF
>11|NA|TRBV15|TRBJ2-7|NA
TGTGCCACCGAATTACTCTACGAGCAGTACTTC
CATELLYEQYF
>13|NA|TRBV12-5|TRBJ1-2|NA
TGTGCTAGTGGTTTGGTCGGACACACGGACTACACCTTC
CASGLVGHTDYTF
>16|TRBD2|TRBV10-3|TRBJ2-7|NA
TGTGCCATCAGTGAGTCGAGGACAGCGGGAGGACCCGAGCAGTACTTC
CAISESRTAGGPEQYF
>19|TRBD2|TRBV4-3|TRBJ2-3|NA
TGCGCCAGCAGCCAAGATTTACTAGCGGGAGGGCCTCAAACAGATACGCAGTATTTT
CASSQDLLAGGPQTDTQYF
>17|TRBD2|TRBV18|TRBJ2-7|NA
TGTGCCAGCTCACTAAATCCGGGACTAGCGGGAGTGCAAGAGCAGTACTTC
CASSLNPGLAGVQEQYF
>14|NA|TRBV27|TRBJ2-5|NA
TGTGCCAGCAGCTTCGCCATGCGGCAAGAGACCCAGTACTTC
CASSFAMRQETQYF
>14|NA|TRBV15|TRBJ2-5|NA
TGTGCCACCAGCGACCGGGACTCCCAAGAGACCCAGTACTTC
CATSDRDSQETQYF
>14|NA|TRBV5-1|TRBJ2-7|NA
TGCGCCAGCAGCCCGCGGGACAGAGCCTACGAGCAGTACTTC
CASSPRDRAYEQYF
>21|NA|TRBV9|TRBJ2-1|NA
TGTGCCAGCAGCCCCCAGAGAACGGGGTCTTTAACGGATAGATCCTACAATGAGCAGTTCTTC
CASSPQRTGSLTDRSYNEQFF
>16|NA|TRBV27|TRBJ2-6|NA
TGTGCCAGCAGCCCCTTTGGAGGGCTCGGGGCCAACGTCCTGACTTTC
CASSPFGGLGANVLTF
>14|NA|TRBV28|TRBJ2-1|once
TGTGCCAGCAGTTCCTGGCTAGCGAAAAATGAGCAGTTCTTC
CASSSWLAKNEQFF
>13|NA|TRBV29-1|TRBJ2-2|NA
TGCAGCGTTGATAAATCGAACACCGGGGAGCTGTTTTTT
CSVDKSNTGELFF
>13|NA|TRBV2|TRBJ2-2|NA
TGTGCCAGCAGCCTCGGACTGGACGGGGAGCTGTTTTTT
CASSLGLDGELFF
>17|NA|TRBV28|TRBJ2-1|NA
TGTGCCAGCAGTTCAGGGGTAGCGGGTAGCTCCTACAATGAGCAGTTCTTC
CASSSGVAGSSYNEQFF
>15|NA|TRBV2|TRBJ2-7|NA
TGTGCCAGCAGCTTCGCTAGCGACTTCTCCTACGAGCAGTACTTC
CASSFASDFSYEQYF
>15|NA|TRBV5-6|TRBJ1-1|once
TGTGCCAGCAGCTTGGCTGGGAGGATGAACACTGAAGCTTTCTTT
CASSLAGRMNTEAFF
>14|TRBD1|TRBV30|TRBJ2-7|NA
TGTGCCTGGGGTCGGACAGGGGGCCTCTACGAGCAGTACTTC
CAWGRTGGLYEQYF
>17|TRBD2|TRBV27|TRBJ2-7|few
TGTGCCAGCAGTTTATTATCTAGCGGGAGGGCCCCTTACGAGCAGTACTTC
CASSLLSSGRAPYEQYF
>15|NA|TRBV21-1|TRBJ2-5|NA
TGTGCCAGCAGCGGAACTAGCGGGAGATCGGAGACCCAGTACTTC
CASSGTSGRSETQYF
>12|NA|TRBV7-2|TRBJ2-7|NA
TGTGCCAGCAGCTGGGGGGATCCCGAGCAGTACTTC
CASSWGDPEQYF
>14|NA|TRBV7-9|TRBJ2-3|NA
TGTGCCAGCAGCCGAACCGGGAACACAGATACGCAGTATTTT
CASSRTGNTDTQYF